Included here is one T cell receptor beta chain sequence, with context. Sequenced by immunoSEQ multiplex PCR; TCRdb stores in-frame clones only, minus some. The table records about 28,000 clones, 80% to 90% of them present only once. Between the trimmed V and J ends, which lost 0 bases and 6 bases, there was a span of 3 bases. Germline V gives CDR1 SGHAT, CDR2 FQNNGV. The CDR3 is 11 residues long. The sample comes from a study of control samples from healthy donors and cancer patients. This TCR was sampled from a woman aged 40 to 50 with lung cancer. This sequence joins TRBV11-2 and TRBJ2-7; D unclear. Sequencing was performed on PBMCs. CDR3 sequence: CASSLDSEQYF. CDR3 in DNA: TGTGCCAGCAGCTTAGATTCCGAGCAGTACTTC.